One and the same sample provided the 31 T cell receptor beta chains below, sequenced in a study of naive and memory T cell subsets. The library had UMIs added by 3' ligation of an oligonucleotide to TCR cDNA. Amplification of ligated cDNA took four PCR rounds with SP2 and nested alpha and beta constant primers. TCRdb re-called the UMI-ligation and nested PCR reads with MiXCR, one entry per CDR3 protein. The sample yields 25,000 to 30,000 distinct CDR3 sequences, roughly 5.2% seen once. Sequencing input: blood. These receptors came from an adult in good health.

In its sample, this clonotype was seen many times. Since no conserved phenylalanine or tryptophan closes the CDR3, a read error is the likely cause. The limits of the CDR3 on the DNA are not certain, so only TCRdb's listed CDR3 is given. The rearrangement uses TRBV20-1 and TRBJ2-1. The CDR3 is made up of 8 amino acids, end residues included. Looked up from germline, CDR1 is DFQATT and CDR2 is SNEGSKA (reference sequence). The CDR3: CSATNARL.

The sample holds a few counts of this clonotype. V is TRBV5-4 and J is TRBJ2-2; D perhaps matches TRBD2 (7 bases). V was clipped by 1 base and J by 4 bases, with 11 bases between them. This CDR3 comprises 15 residues. Germline V gene data show CDR1 as SGHNT and CDR2 as YYREEE (reference sequence). The CDR3 coding sequence is TGTGCCAGCAGCTTGAGGGGGGGGAGCACCGGGGAGCTGTTTTTT. As protein: CASSLRGGSTGELFF.

This clonotype showed up many times. V and J are TRBV7-2 and TRBJ2-1; the match to TRBD2 covers 13 bases. The germline CDR1 and CDR2 sequences are SGHTA and FQGNSA. V was clipped by 5 bases and J by 3 bases; unmatched bases: 10. The CDR3 spans 18 residues. For the CDR3, the DNA is TGTGCCAGCAGCCCTGACTCCCGACTAGCGGGAGGCTACAATGAGCAGTTCTTC. Translating it yields CASSPDSRLAGGYNEQFF.

This clonotype has ten or more counts. The rearrangement joins TRBV6-1 to TRBJ1-5; TRBD1 might be the D (6 bases). Germline lookup yields CDR1 MNHNS and CDR2 SASEGT. The CDR3 is 15 amino acids. The V end was cut by 5 bases, the J end by 7 bases, with 18 bases between. CDR3 sequence (DNA): TGTGCCAGCAGTTCCGGGACAAGCGCGAGGCAGCCCCAGCATTTT. It is translated as CASSSGTSARQPQHF.

This clonotype was counted ten times or more. The chain recombines TRBV7-2 with TRBJ2-5, with a possible D match to TRBD1 (5 bases). The CDR3 runs 13 residues. Germline values: CDR1 SGHTA, CDR2 FQGNSA. V lost 3 bases, J lost 5 bases, and 10 bases lay in between. The CDR3: CASSFGAVETQYF. In DNA form, the CDR3 reads TGTGCCAGCAGCTTTGGGGCAGTCGAGACCCAGTACTTC.

Many counts were recorded for this clonotype. The chain carries TRBV12-3 or TRBV12-4 and TRBJ1-1; D possibly corresponds to TRBD1 (5 bases). The CDR3 extends over 13 amino acids. V was clipped by 0 bases and J by 7 bases, with 9 bases between them. CDR3 DNA: TGTGCCAGCAGTTTAGCGGGACGGAATGAAGCTTTCTTT. It is translated as CASSLAGRNEAFF.

At least ten counts were recorded for this clonotype. This chain uses TRBV5-8 with TRBJ2-3; tentative D call: TRBD2 (5 bases). The CDR3 has 15 residues. V dropped 2 bases and J dropped 1 base, with 11 bases sitting between them. The germline V gene has CDR1 SGHTS and CDR2 YDEGEE. The DNA for the CDR3 is TGTGCCAGCAGCTTCCTCGACTATCGCACAGATACGCAGTATTTT. Translation gives CASSFLDYRTDTQYF.

This clonotype counts as medium-sized (0.01 to 0.1%). The V call is TRBV12-3 or TRBV12-4, the J call TRBJ2-5, with D tentatively TRBD2 (6 bases). The CDR3 spans 14 residues. Trimming left V 4 bases short and J 2 bases short, with 11 bases between. CDR3 sequence reads: CASSSLRGQETQYF. The DNA of the CDR3 is TGTGCCAGCAGTTCCCTCCGGGGGCAAGAGACCCAGTACTTC.

This clonotype has ten or more counts. The rearrangement links TRBV6-5 to TRBJ2-5; 14 bases agree with TRBD2. The V gene end was trimmed by 5 bases and the J gene end by 5 bases; junction bases not matched to a gene: 10. Germline V CDR1 and CDR2: MNHEY, SVGAGI. This CDR3 has 17 residues. The CDR3 loop reads CASSPGTSGSRGETQYF. DNA for the CDR3: TGTGCCAGCAGTCCCGGGACTAGCGGGAGTCGGGGTGAGACCCAGTACTTC.

This clonotype was observed at least ten times. The CDR3 protein is CASSGQGPQGNQPQHF. The CDR3 coding sequence is TGTGCCAGCAGTGGTCAGGGGCCCCAGGGCAATCAGCCCCAGCATTTT. This rearrangement joins TRBV2 to TRBJ1-5, with a weak D call TRBD1 (6 bases). The V end was cut by 4 bases, the J end by 2 bases, with 15 bases between. Per the germline V gene, CDR1 is SNHLY and CDR2 is FYNNEI. The CDR3 has 16 amino acids. Full variable domain (remainder filled in from reference TRBV2 and TRBJ1-5): EPEVTQTPSHQVTQMGQEVILRCVPISNHLYFYWYRQILGQKVEFLVSFYNNEISEKSEIFDDQFSVERPDGSNFTLKIRSTKLEDSAMYFCASSGQGPQGNQPQHFGDGTRLSIL.

This clonotype was counted many times. This rearrangement joins TRBV12-3 or TRBV12-4 to TRBJ2-1; TRBD2 aligns across 15 bases. The CDR3 loop spans 18 amino acids. The V and J ends lost 8 bases and 3 bases, in that order; junction bases with no gene match: 11. This chain's CDR3 is CASSPGLAGGRGYNEQFF. The CDR3 DNA reads TGTGCCAGCTCCCCGGGACTAGCGGGAGGTAGGGGCTACAATGAGCAGTTCTTC.

In its sample, this clonotype is medium-sized. CDR3: CASSISRVGGFEQYF. CDR3 DNA: TGTGCCAGCAGCATATCCCGGGTCGGAGGGTTCGAGCAGTACTTC. The gene calls are TRBV7-9 and TRBJ2-7; maybe TRBD2 (6 bases). Germline assignment: CDR1 SEHNR and CDR2 FQNEAQ (reference sequence). This CDR3 is 15 amino acids long. The V end was cut by 5 bases, the J end by 6 bases, with 20 bases between.

This clonotype has ten or more counts. V and J are TRBV6-1 and TRBJ1-2; D perhaps matches TRBD1 (6 bases). V gave up 6 bases and J gave up 1 base, with 18 bases separating them. This CDR3 is built from 16 residues. CDR1 and CDR2 (germline): MNHNS, SASEGT. CDR3 loop: CASRSIAQGNNYGYTF. The CDR3 DNA sequence: TGTGCCAGCAGATCTATCGCGCAGGGGAATAACTATGGCTACACCTTC.

Ten or more counts support this clonotype. Germline is not matched at one junction end, which may reflect a read error. The chain links TRBV10-3 to TRBJ2-7, with D possibly called TRBD1 or TRBD2 (5 bases each). CDR3 length: 12 amino acids. In germline, CDR1 is ENHRY, CDR2 SYGVKD. The CDR3 sequence: CAISESGTSEDF. DNA of the CDR3: TGTGCCATCAGTGAGTCCGGGACCTCAGAAGACTTC.

This clonotype was observed many times. This chain links TRBV6-5 with TRBJ1-1; D gene unclear. The V gene lost 0 bases and the J gene lost 3 bases, with 8 bases spanning the gap. Germline CDR1 reads MNHEY; CDR2 reads SVGAGI. The CDR3 runs 14 residues. Here the CDR3 reads CASSYSTRDTEAFF. The DNA of the CDR3 is TGTGCCAGCAGTTACTCGACAAGGGACACTGAAGCTTTCTTT.

Comment on this clonotype: A read error may be the cause here, since a much bigger clone is one base away. The chain carries TRBV6-6 and TRBJ2-3; D unclear. The assigned J gene may be wrong: the sequence end matches TRBJ1-5 better. The length of the CDR3 is 13 residues. Germline V gene sequence: CDR1 MNHNY, CDR2 SVGAGI (reference sequence). The CDR3 loop reads CASSYRRSDTQHF. In nucleotides, the CDR3 is TGTGCCAGCAGTTACCGGAGATCCGATACGCAGCATTTT.

This clonotype has just a few counts. The V call is TRBV5-1, the J call TRBJ2-5; 7 bases align to TRBD2. The CDR3 has 15 residues. Germline CDR1 and CDR2: SGHRS and YFSETQ. After removal of 1 base from V and 2 bases from J, the junction contained 5 bases not matched to a gene. The CDR3 sequence is CASSLRRERQETQYF. The DNA for the CDR3 is TGCGCCAGCAGCTTGCGGCGGGAGCGACAAGAGACCCAGTACTTC.

This clonotype was recorded at least ten times. This sequence joins TRBV4-3 and TRBJ2-7, with 9 bases matching TRBD2. The CDR3 covers 15 residues. CDR1 is LGHNA and CDR2 is YSLEER in the germline V gene. Trimming at V came to 1 base and at J to 3 bases, leaving 4 bases not matched to a gene. CDR3 loop: CASSQAGTSFYEQYF. The DNA for the CDR3 is TGCGCCAGCAGCCAAGCGGGGACTAGCTTCTACGAGCAGTACTTC.

This clonotype was seen many times. The rearrangement uses TRBV7-9 and TRBJ1-2, with 7 nucleotides matching TRBD1. CDR1 is SEHNR, CDR2 FQNEAQ, per germline (reference sequence). Germline trimming cut 0 bases from V and 5 bases from J; bases unmatched to any gene: 9. The CDR3 is made up of 16 amino acids. The CDR3 here is CASSLAGGTASYGYTF. Written as DNA, the CDR3 is TGTGCCAGCAGCTTAGCGGGGGGGACAGCGTCGTATGGCTACACCTTC. Drawing the rest from reference TRBV7-9 and TRBJ1-2, the complete variable domain is DTGVSQNPRHKITKRGQNVTFRCDPISEHNRLYWYRQTLGQGPEFLTYFQNEAQLEKSRLLSDRFSAERPKGSFSTLEIQRTEQGDSAMYLCASSLAGGTASYGYTFGSGTRLTVV.

This chain uses TRBV13 with TRBJ2-5; 7 bases line up with TRBD1. CDR1 PRHDT and CDR2 FYEKMQ come from the germline V gene (reference sequence). The CDR3 has 13 residues. J was trimmed by 7 bases and V by 4 bases; bases with no gene match: 6. In DNA, the CDR3 is TGTGCCAGCAGCTCAACAGGGGCAAGGACCCAGTACTTC. Translation: CASSSTGARTQYF.

This clonotype was seen at least ten times. The chain combines TRBV7-9 with TRBJ1-2; D gene uncertain. Germline loops: CDR1 SEHNR, CDR2 FQNEAQ (reference sequence). The CDR3 extends over 14 amino acids. Trimming left V 3 bases short and J 2 bases short, with 10 bases between. In nucleotides, the CDR3 is TGTGCCAGCAGCTTTCCGGTCGTCAACTATGGCTACACCTTC. It codes for CASSFPVVNYGYTF.

J is TRBJ2-1 and V is TRBV19; 9 bases fit TRBD1. With 6 bases clipped from V and 2 bases from J, the junction kept 11 bases outside the gene matches. Looked up from germline, CDR1 is LNHDA and CDR2 is SQIVND (reference sequence). This CDR3 is 17 amino acids long. DNA of the CDR3: TGTGCCAGTAGCCCACTGTGGGGGGACAGGGCCTACAATGAGCAGTTCTTC. Amino acids: CASSPLWGDRAYNEQFF.

The chain uses TRBV6-5 and TRBJ2-1; TRBD2 matches 9 bases. The CDR3 is made up of 17 amino acids. The J segment lost 1 base and the V segment lost 4 bases, leaving 8 bases of the junction unmatched. Germline V lookup: CDR1 MNHEY, CDR2 SVGAGI. For the CDR3, the DNA is TGTGCCAGCAGTTCACGGATAGCGGGAGATTCCTACAATGAGCAGTTCTTC. Translating it yields CASSSRIAGDSYNEQFF.

The chain joins TRBV7-8 to TRBJ2-3; 8 bases map to TRBD2. V shed 5 bases, J shed 0 bases, and the junction held 10 bases outside the gene matches. Germline V gene sequence: CDR1 SGHVS, CDR2 FQNEAQ. The CDR3 covers 17 residues. The CDR3 region is CASSAYAGGLSTDTQYF. The CDR3 coding sequence is TGTGCCAGCAGCGCATACGCGGGAGGCCTGAGCACAGATACGCAGTATTTT.

There are many counts of this clonotype. The J gene is TRBJ2-7, the V gene TRBV27; maybe TRBD2 (5 bases). CDR3 length equals 16 residues. Trimming took 0 bases from V and 1 from J, leaving 13 bases between them. Germline CDR1 MNHEY, CDR2 SMNVEV (reference sequence). CDR3 in DNA: TGTGCCAGCAGTTTATCTTGGGCGGCGGGTTCCTACGAGCAGTACTTC. Its protein is CASSLSWAAGSYEQYF.

There are many counts of this clonotype. The chain recombines TRBV28 with TRBJ2-2, with D possibly TRBD2 on 5 matching bases. In germline, CDR1 is MDHEN, CDR2 SYDVKM. The CDR3 consists of 15 residues. With 2 bases removed from V and 4 bases from J, the gap between germline ends came to 11 bases. In DNA form, the CDR3 reads TGTGCCAGCAGTTTAGGCCTAGCCCTCACCGGGGAGCTGTTTTTT. Encoded protein: CASSLGLALTGELFF.

There are many counts of this clonotype. The rearrangement uses TRBV7-2 and TRBJ2-3, with 10 bases fitting TRBD2. This CDR3 is built from 16 residues. Germline CDR1 SGHTA, CDR2 FQGNSA. J lost 3 bases, V lost 1 base, and 4 bases had no gene match. Here the CDR3 DNA reads TGTGCCAGCAGCTTAGAAGGGACTAGCGCTACAGATACGCAGTATTTT. It is translated as CASSLEGTSATDTQYF.

This clonotype has at least ten counts. This chain uses TRBV7-9 with TRBJ2-3, with 9 positions matching TRBD2. Per the germline V gene, CDR1 is SEHNR and CDR2 is FQNEAQ (reference sequence). The CDR3 has 16 amino acids. Trimming removed 2 bases from V and 2 bases from J; junction bases left unmatched: 5. CDR3 protein: CASSLSLAGPTDTQYF. The CDR3 DNA sequence: TGTGCCAGCAGCTTAAGCCTAGCGGGGCCCACAGATACGCAGTATTTT. The complete variable domain, with remaining parts taken from reference TRBV7-9 and TRBJ2-3, reads DTGVSQNPRHKITKRGQNVTFRCDPISEHNRLYWYRQTLGQGPEFLTYFQNEAQLEKSRLLSDRFSAERPKGSFSTLEIQRTEQGDSAMYLCASSLSLAGPTDTQYFGPGTRLTVL.

The table lists this clonotype with many counts. The chain couples TRBV7-6 to TRBJ2-3; D remains ambiguous. This CDR3 is built from 12 residues. The V gene lost 5 bases and the J gene lost 5 bases, with 8 bases spanning the gap. The V gene's germline CDR1 is SGHVS and CDR2 FNYEAQ. The CDR3 here is CASSARGDTQYF. The CDR3 DNA reads TGTGCCAGCAGCGCGAGAGGAGATACGCAGTATTTT. Full variable domain (rest looked up from reference TRBV7-6 and TRBJ2-3): GAGVSQSPRYKVTKRGQDVALRCDPISGHVSLYWYRQALGQGPEFLTYFNYEAQQDKSGLPNDRFSAERPEGSISTLTIQRTEQRDSAMYRCASSARGDTQYFGPGTRLTVL.

Ten or more counts support this clonotype. This chain's CDR3 is CASDGTDTQYF. DNA for the CDR3: TGTGCCAGCGACGGTACAGATACGCAGTATTTT. The chain combines TRBV2 with TRBJ2-3; D gene ambiguous. The CDR3 runs to 11 residues. The V and J ends lost 8 bases and 3 bases respectively, with 6 bases between them. CDR1 SNHLY and CDR2 FYNNEI come from the germline V gene.

This clonotype was picked up many times. The chain is built from TRBV29-1 and TRBJ1-1; D is uncertain. The CDR3 spans 12 residues. V lost 6 bases to trimming and J lost 2 bases, with 10 bases between them. In germline, CDR1 is SQVTM, CDR2 ANQGSEA. The chain's CDR3 is CSVDRANTEAFF. Written as DNA, the CDR3 is TGCAGCGTGGACCGGGCCAACACTGAAGCTTTCTTT.